The present TCR beta chain was sequenced within a study of human T cells and chemical hapten exposure. Across the study: Variation in per-sample TCR yields came mainly from small pooled library volume differences.

MiXCR, run by TCRdb on the RACE reads, gives a single entry per CDR3 protein. The sample contains roughly 180,000 distinct CDR3 sequences, about 22% of which appear only once. Deletions cut 5 bases from V and 8 bases from J, with 13 bases between. Germline-derived CDR1 and CDR2 are SGHAT and FQNNGV. CDR3 length: 13 amino acids. Time point noted: patch test 1, 2 weeks after DPC sensitization. Treatment in this sample: therapeutic diphenylcyclopropenone sensitization with weekly scalp DPC. People who gave samples had alopecia, were 18 to 70 years old, and were suitable for DPC. The chain is built from TRBV11-2 and TRBJ2-1; perhaps TRBD2 as D (5 bases). The sequence was collected from a woman between 50 and 59 years old with alopecia areata. Some clones in this sample may be carry-over from other donors' samples. Sequences were derived from whole blood, sampled in connection with sensitization to the hapten diphenylcyclopropenone (DPC). The CDR3 reads CASSVPSSYEQFF. The CDR3, as DNA: TGTGCCAGCAGCGTACCCTCTAGCTATGAGCAGTTCTTC.